This T cell receptor (beta chain) was recorded in a study of shared clonotypes between healthy human individuals. General study findings and limits: Shared clonotypes: about 5% naive CD4, about 4% naive CD8, around 2.4% memory CD4, 0.4% to 0.45% memory CD8. Naive subsets tended to show greater estimated richness than memory subsets. Incomplete sequencing of sorted subsets was indicated by rarefaction despite large depth. Non-shared clonotypes had lower generation probabilities than clonotypes shared by all four sorted-subset donors.

A remark on this clone: Its specificity is not known.

J was trimmed by 4 bases and V by 2 bases; bases with no gene match: 3. The germline V gene encodes CDR1 ENHRY and CDR2 SYGVKD. The CDR3 totals 15 residues. Clones were sequenced by immunoSEQ multiplex PCR, and TCRdb holds only the in-frame ones, with some missing. The sample has about 1 million clones; roughly 70% are singletons. The sample taken for sequencing was memory CD4+ T cells sorted from blood. Subset indicated: CD45RA-negative fraction. The sequence was collected from a man aged 18 to 30 in good health. The genes are TRBV10-3 and TRBJ1-3; 9 positions agree with TRBD1. CDR3 loop: CAISEGQGLGNTIYF. The CDR3 DNA is TGTGCCATCAGTGAGGGACAGGGGTTAGGAAACACCATATATTTT.